Following are 31 T cell receptor beta chains from one sample sequenced in a study of blood T cells in healthy people across ages (dated by TCRdb to between 2014 and 2017). Preparation of the library involved 5' RACE. The sequencer was an Illumina HiSeq 2500. A second PCR of roughly 7 to 11 cycles was performed with a sample-barcoded 5' primer and a J-beta primer mix. TCRdb ran its own pipeline on the public reads, namely fastp trimming at Q25 and MiXCR clone calling, and kept in-frame beta chains. All rows with the same CDR3 protein become a single entry with the most common DNA and genes. Within this sample are about 1,500,000 distinct CDR3 sequences, with 28% of them counted one time only. About 7.7% of the sample is held by the ten biggest clonotypes. Sequencing was carried out using blood. These TCRs come from a woman aged 30 to 39 in good health.

This clonotype was seen ten or more times. The chain is built from TRBV12-5 and TRBJ2-5; no clear D. Germline CDR1 and CDR2: LGHNT and FRNRAP. CDR3 length: 15 amino acids. Trimming cost V 0 bases and J 0 bases, with 8 bases left between them. CDR3 amino acids: CASGLVREYQETQYF. CDR3 bases: TGTGCTAGTGGTTTGGTACGAGAGTACCAAGAGACCCAGTACTTC.

V gene TRBV2 combines with J gene TRBJ2-3; 8 bases fit TRBD2. J gave up 6 bases and V 4 bases, and 9 bases lay outside the gene matches. CDR1 and CDR2 from the germline V gene are SNHLY and FYNNEI. CDR3 length: 15 amino acids. The CDR3 DNA follows: TGTGCCAGCAGTGTTGAACTAGCGGTTGGGGATACGCAGTATTTT. Protein product: CASSVELAVGDTQYF.

The V and J genes are TRBV6-2 or TRBV6-3 and TRBJ2-1; 7 nucleotides agree with TRBD2. V shed 6 bases, J shed 7 bases, and the junction held 15 bases outside the gene matches. The CDR3 runs 16 residues. Germline loops: CDR1 MNHEY, CDR2 SVGEGT. CDR3 sequence: CASSYIRAGNENEQFF. The CDR3 DNA reads as TGTGCCAGCAGCTATATACGAGCGGGAAATGAGAATGAGCAGTTCTTC.

This clonotype showed up just a few times. The genes are TRBV7-9 and TRBJ1-3; 7 bases map to TRBD1. CDR1 and CDR2 (germline): SEHNR, FQNEAQ (reference sequence). CDR3 length: 18 residues. The V and J ends lost 6 bases and 6 bases, in that order; junction bases with no gene match: 20. CDR3 nucleotide sequence: TGTGCCAGCAGTCCAGGGAGGGGGCTAAACCAGCCTGAAAACACCATATATTTT. Its translation: CASSPGRGLNQPENTIYF. Full variable domain (outside the CDR3, taken from reference TRBV7-9 and TRBJ1-3): DTGVSQNPRHKITKRGQNVTFRCDPISEHNRLYWYRQTLGQGPEFLTYFQNEAQLEKSRLLSDRFSAERPKGSFSTLEIQRTEQGDSAMYLCASSPGRGLNQPENTIYFGEGSWLTVV.

A few counts support this clonotype. The chain joins TRBV18 to TRBJ1-4, with a weak D call TRBD1 (5 bases). Trimming cost V 1 base and J 3 bases, with 9 bases left between them. This CDR3 region has 15 residues. CDR1 is KGHSH, CDR2 LQKENI, per germline. In DNA form, the CDR3 reads TGTGCCAGCTCACCACTGGGGCCGCCTAATGAAAAACTGTTTTTT. Translation: CASSPLGPPNEKLFF.

Only a few counts were recorded for this clonotype. The chain has TRBV12-3 or TRBV12-4 and TRBJ2-3; TRBD2 matches 8 bases. The trim removed 5 bases at V and 2 bases at J, leaving 9 bases unmatched. The CDR3 consists of 16 residues. The CDR3 protein is CASSTSGTRSTDTQYF. In DNA, the CDR3 is TGTGCCAGCAGTACCTCCGGGACTAGGTCCACAGATACGCAGTATTTT.

This clonotype appeared a few times. The chain has TRBV24-1 and TRBJ1-2; the D gene is possibly TRBD1 (6 bases). CDR3 length equals 16 residues. Trimming stripped 4 bases from V and 0 bases from J, with 14 bases between. The germline gives CDR1 KGHDR, CDR2 SFDVKD. The CDR3 region has the DNA TGTGCCACCAGTGACCGTACAGGGCCCCCTAACTATGGCTACACCTTC. Its translation is CATSDRTGPPNYGYTF.

Points on this clonotype: A single base separates this from a much larger clone, so it may be a read error. This rearrangement joins TRBV25-1 to TRBJ2-7; D may be TRBD1 (6 bases). The CDR3 length is 14 residues. In germline, CDR1 is MGHDK, CDR2 SYGVNS. As DNA, the CDR3 is TGTGCCGGCAGTGGGGACATTATGGGCTACGAGCAGTACTTC. Translated, it gives CAGSGDIMGYEQYF.

This clonotype was seen many times. V gene TRBV27 combines with J gene TRBJ2-7; TRBD2 matches 11 bases. CDR1 and CDR2 (germline): MNHEY, SMNVEV (reference sequence). CDR3 length equals 16 residues. V trimming: 0 bases; J trimming: 7 bases; junction bases outside the gene matches: 8. The CDR3 reads CASSLSASGGTREQYF. The CDR3 nucleotides are TGTGCCAGCAGTTTATCGGCTAGCGGGGGGACTAGGGAGCAGTACTTC.

The chain couples TRBV6-1 to TRBJ2-1, with D uncertain. Germline V lookup: CDR1 MNHNS, CDR2 SASEGT. Trimming removed 2 bases at V and 10 bases at J, with 12 bases between. This CDR3 spans 13 amino acids. Written as DNA, the CDR3 is TGTGCCAGCAGTGAATGGTCGCAAGGGGAGCAGTTCTTC. This gives the protein CASSEWSQGEQFF.

Ten or more counts support this clonotype. The chain is built from TRBV11-2 and TRBJ1-2, with D maybe TRBD1 (6 bases). V was trimmed by 5 bases and J by 3 bases, leaving 10 bases between them. This CDR3 spans 13 amino acids. Germline V gene data show CDR1 as SGHAT and CDR2 as FQNNGV. The CDR3 bases are TGTGCCAGCAGCCGGACAGATGACTATGGCTACACCTTC. This codes for CASSRTDDYGYTF.

About this clonotype itself: A much larger clonotype is one base distant, so this may be a read error. The chain employs TRBV20-1 and TRBJ2-4, with a possible D match to TRBD2 (6 bases). The CDR3 contains 14 residues. In germline, CDR1 is DFQATT, CDR2 SNEGSKA (reference sequence). The germline V and J ends were trimmed by 0 bases and 13 bases, with 19 bases remaining between them. The CDR3 coding sequence is TGCAGTGCTAGAGAGGCGGGACCTTACAATGAGCAGTACTTC. As protein: CSAREAGPYNEQYF.

Worth noting for this clonotype: The junction and the germline gene differ at one end; a read error may be behind it. The chain is built from TRBV5-1 and TRBJ1-5, with a possible D match to TRBD1 (5 bases). CDR3 length: 15 residues. The germline V gene has CDR1 SGHRS and CDR2 YFSETQ. DNA of the CDR3: TGCGCCGGCAGCTTGGGGGATTTACCCAATCAGTCCCAGCATTTT. Encoded protein: CAGSLGDLPNQSQHF.

This rearrangement joins TRBV3-1 to TRBJ2-5; TRBD2 is a possible D gene (6 bases). V was shortened by 6 bases and J by 4 bases, with 12 bases between the two germline ends. CDR1 is LGHDT, CDR2 YNNKEL, per germline (reference sequence). This CDR3 region has 13 residues. The CDR3 loop is CASRFLGGETQYF. DNA of the CDR3: TGTGCCAGCAGGTTCCTCGGGGGAGAGACCCAGTACTTC.

This clonotype was picked up many times. V and J are TRBV29-1 and TRBJ1-2, with 7 bases lining up with TRBD1. J lost 1 base, V lost 6 bases, and 11 bases had no gene match. Germline values: CDR1 SQVTM, CDR2 ANQGSEA. The length of the CDR3 is 15 residues. CDR3 in amino acids: CSVGDRDLDNYGYTF. The CDR3 bases are TGCAGCGTGGGCGACAGGGATCTCGATAACTATGGCTACACCTTC.

This clonotype was picked up a small number of times. The chain has TRBV28 and TRBJ2-5; possible D gene TRBD1, 5 bases. The CDR3 sequence is 12 residues long. Trimming pared 6 bases from V and 4 bases from J, leaving 9 bases between. CDR1 is MDHEN and CDR2 is SYDVKM in the germline V gene. The CDR3 region has the DNA TGTGCCAGCAGACAGGACCGAGAGACCCAGTACTTC. This translates into CASRQDRETQYF.

V usage is TRBV7-2 and J usage is TRBJ2-3; 11 bases are shared with TRBD2. The CDR3 is 14 residues long. Trimming removed 7 bases from V and 6 bases from J; junction bases left unmatched: 6. The germline gives CDR1 SGHTA, CDR2 FQGNSA. The CDR3 region is CASIPLAGADTQYF. CDR3 in DNA: TGTGCCAGCATCCCACTAGCGGGGGCTGATACGCAGTATTTT.

This clonotype appeared many times. The CDR3 DNA reads as TGCAGTGCTAGTTTAGCGGGAGTTCCCGAGACCCAGTACTTC. As protein: CSASLAGVPETQYF. The rearrangement joins TRBV20-1 to TRBJ2-5, with 9 bases fitting TRBD2. The V gene's germline CDR1 is DFQATT and CDR2 SNEGSKA (reference sequence). The CDR3 is made up of 14 amino acids. V lost 3 bases and J lost 5; bases outside the gene matches: 7.

This clonotype was detected only a few times. The chain combines TRBV29-1 with TRBJ2-1; 8 nucleotides align to TRBD2. Germline CDR1 SQVTM, CDR2 ANQGSEA. The CDR3 spans 12 residues. V lost 6 bases, J lost 8 bases, and 6 bases stayed unmatched. The CDR3 DNA reads TGCAGCGTCAGCGGGAGCGGCGATGAGCAGTTCTTC. Its protein product is CSVSGSGDEQFF.

The V gene is TRBV7-8, the J gene TRBJ2-1; no reliable D call. V was trimmed by 1 base and J by 9 bases, leaving 13 bases between them. Germline V CDR1 and CDR2: SGHVS, FQNEAQ. The CDR3 covers 14 residues. As DNA, the CDR3 is TGTGCCAGCAGCTTAGAGTCTAGATCGGGTGAGCAGTTCTTC. Its translation: CASSLESRSGEQFF.

As regards this clonotype: This may be a read error: a much more frequent sequence differs by one nucleotide. The gene calls are TRBV28 and TRBJ2-6; 8 nucleotides align to TRBD2. CDR3 length: 11 amino acids. CDR1 is MDHEN and CDR2 is SYDVKM in the germline V gene. CDR3 in amino acids: CASSPGGVRTF. CDR3 bases: TGTGCCAGCAGTCCGGGGGGGGTCCGGACTTTC.

This clonotype was picked up a small number of times. The rearrangement uses TRBV6-2 or TRBV6-3 and TRBJ2-2, with D possibly called TRBD1 or TRBD2 (5 bases each). The CDR3 has 18 residues. The germline V gene encodes CDR1 MNHEY and CDR2 SVGEGT. V was shortened by 0 bases and J by 0 bases, with 14 bases between the two germline ends. The CDR3 nucleotides read TGTGCCAGCAGTTACTCTGGGACCGAGATATCGAACACCGGGGAGCTGTTTTTT. Translated, it gives CASSYSGTEISNTGELFF.

The table lists this clonotype with a few counts. This chain links TRBV12-3 or TRBV12-4 with TRBJ2-1, with 8 bases aligning to TRBD2. The CDR3 runs 17 residues. With V trimmed by 5 bases and J by 7 bases, 16 bases remained unmatched. In nucleotides, the CDR3 is TGTGCCAGCAGTCCCTCACCGGGGGGGGGCCTTATAAATGAGCAGTTCTTC. This encodes CASSPSPGGGLINEQFF.

J is TRBJ2-1 and V is TRBV2; the D gene is possibly TRBD2 (6 bases). V lost 7 bases to trimming and J lost 12 bases, with 22 bases between them. Germline assignment: CDR1 SNHLY and CDR2 FYNNEI. The CDR3 sequence is 14 residues long. The DNA of the CDR3 is TGTGCCAGCACCACCACCTCCGGGAGTCCCCGGCAGTTCTTC. This gives the protein CASTTTSGSPRQFF.

This clonotype has only a few counts. The rearrangement links TRBV3-1 to TRBJ2-7, with 9 bases identical to TRBD2. CDR3 length equals 15 residues. V was pared by 1 base and J by 7 bases, with 8 bases of the junction left unmatched. Germline V CDR1 and CDR2: LGHDT, YNNKEL (reference sequence). CDR3 loop: CASSQGSRLAVEQYF. CDR3 bases: TGTGCCAGCAGCCAAGGCTCTAGACTAGCGGTAGAGCAGTACTTC.

This clonotype was seen many times. The genes are TRBV6-5 and TRBJ1-2; D remains ambiguous. In germline, CDR1 is MNHEY, CDR2 SVGAGI. Deletions cut 2 bases from V and 4 bases from J, with 14 bases between. There are 15 residues in the CDR3. The CDR3 nucleotides read TGTGCCAGCAGTTACACCTCCCGGGAATTCTATGGCTACACCTTC. This encodes CASSYTSREFYGYTF.

This clonotype was detected a few times. V gene TRBV29-1 combines with J gene TRBJ1-2; D ambiguous. V shed 6 bases and J shed 8 bases, with 16 bases lying between them. The germline gives CDR1 SQVTM, CDR2 ANQGSEA. This CDR3 has 12 amino acids. The CDR3 loop reads CSVFPVLYGYTF. The DNA for the CDR3 is TGCAGCGTATTCCCCGTACTATACGGCTACACCTTC. Supplemented by reference TRBV29-1 and TRBJ1-2, the full variable domain reads SAVISQKPSRDICQRGTSLTIQCQVDSQVTMMFWYRQQPGQSLTLIATANQGSEATYESGFVIDKFPISRPNLTFSTLTVSNMSPEDSSIYLCSVFPVLYGYTFGSGTRLTVV.

The chain carries TRBV5-1 and TRBJ2-5; D assignment may be TRBD1 or TRBD2 (5 bases each). Judging by the DNA end, TRBJ2-7 fits better; the J call may be wrong. From germline, CDR1 is SGHRS and CDR2 YFSETQ. This CDR3 has 14 amino acids. CDR3 nucleotide sequence: TGCGCCAGCAGCGGGGACCTTGGGCTCGACGAGCAGTACTTC. It specifies CASSGDLGLDEQYF.

This chain links TRBV2 with TRBJ1-2; the D is unclear. There are 13 residues in the CDR3. The V gene's germline CDR1 is SNHLY and CDR2 FYNNEI. V lost 4 bases and J lost 7, with 13 bases in between. CDR3: CASSVGQAAGYTF. The CDR3 DNA sequence: TGTGCCAGCAGTGTCGGGCAGGCCGCTGGCTACACCTTC. The full variable domain, in which reference TRBV2 and TRBJ1-2 provide the parts outside the CDR3, is EPEVTQTPSHQVTQMGQEVILRCVPISNHLYFYWYRQILGQKVEFLVSFYNNEISEKSEIFDDQFSVERPDGSNFTLKIRSTKLEDSAMYFCASSVGQAAGYTFGSGTRLTVV.

This clonotype has just a few counts. The chain is built from TRBV20-1 and TRBJ2-1, with a weak D call TRBD2 (5 bases). V gave up 1 base and J gave up 5 bases, with 18 bases separating them. CDR1 is DFQATT and CDR2 is SNEGSKA in the germline V gene (reference sequence). The CDR3 sequence is 16 residues long. The CDR3 region is CSARGTPRRGNNEQFF. In DNA form, the CDR3 reads TGCAGTGCTAGAGGGACTCCCCGGCGAGGGAACAATGAGCAGTTCTTC.

On this clonotype itself: This may stem from a read error, because a much larger clone lies one nucleotide away. This chain connects TRBV12-3 or TRBV12-4 to TRBJ2-7; the match to TRBD1 covers 7 bases. This CDR3 has 15 amino acids. Trimming took 3 bases from V and 7 from J; bases not matched to a gene: 12. The CDR3 region is CASSFRTGIINEQYF. CDR3 nucleotide sequence: TGTGCCAGCAGTTTCAGGACAGGAATCATCAATGAGCAGTACTTC.